Listed here are 14 T cell receptor beta chains from one sample, sequenced in a study of blood T cell repertoires in COVID-19. Method: immunoSEQ multiplex PCR; TCRdb's copy keeps in-frame clones and lacks some. The sample comprises under 300,000 clones, about 86% of which are singletons, and around 3.5% rests with the top ten. The sequenced sample consisted of PBMCs or T cells enriched from blood (not recorded which). All receptors come from a man aged 45 to 65 who had recovered from COVID-19.

This chain joins TRBV5-1 and TRBJ1-6; possible D gene TRBD1, 5 bases. The germline V gene has CDR1 SGHRS and CDR2 YFSETQ. The CDR3 extends over 15 amino acids. V lost 1 base and J 7 bases, leaving 12 bases between the germline ends. Written as DNA, the CDR3 is TGCGCCAGCAGCTTGACGCAGGGTTGGAATTCACCCCTCCACTTT. Residues: CASSLTQGWNSPLHF.

This chain uses TRBV28 with TRBJ2-3; 8 bases line up with TRBD2. This CDR3 has 16 residues. The germline V gene has CDR1 MDHEN and CDR2 SYDVKM. J was trimmed by 0 bases and V by 4 bases; bases with no gene match: 6. Here the CDR3 reads CASSSLGTSSTDTQYF. CDR3 nucleotide sequence: TGTGCCAGCAGTTCTTTAGGGACTAGTAGCACAGATACGCAGTATTTT.

This chain links TRBV7-2 with TRBJ2-5, with 7 bases aligning to TRBD2. This CDR3 region has 15 residues. Trimming took 1 base from V and 6 from J; bases not matched to a gene: 8. Germline values: CDR1 SGHTA, CDR2 FQGNSA. The CDR3 bases are TGTGCCAGCAGCTTAGAAAGCGGGAATGGAAAGACCCAGTACTTC. Amino acid sequence: CASSLESGNGKTQYF.

The V and J genes are TRBV3-1 (or the pseudogene TRBV3-2) and TRBJ2-5; D is unclear. The germline V and J ends were trimmed by 0 bases and 2 bases, with 13 bases remaining between them. Germline V CDR1 and CDR2: LGHDT, YNNKEL (reference sequence). The CDR3 contains 16 residues. DNA of the CDR3: TGTGCCAGCAGCCAAGAAGCTGGTCCCGATCAAGAGACCCAGTACTTC. This encodes CASSQEAGPDQETQYF.

The sample holds one count of this clone. One end of the junction does not line up with germline, which may come from a read error. The chain carries TRBV2 and TRBJ2-1; D is ambiguous. The CDR3 has 12 amino acids. The germline CDR1 and CDR2 sequences are SNHLY and FYNNEI. CDR3 DNA: TGTGCCAGCAGGCGCGAAGACAAGGAGCAGTTCTTC. Its translation is CASRREDKEQFF.

The chain carries TRBV5-4 and TRBJ2-7; D might be TRBD1 (6 bases). Germline CDR1 and CDR2: SGHNT and YYREEE (reference sequence). V lost 0 bases, J lost 2 bases, and 9 bases lay in between. The CDR3 extends over 14 amino acids. Here the CDR3 reads CASSLAGTTYEQYF. In DNA form, the CDR3 reads TGTGCCAGCAGCTTGGCCGGGACAACCTACGAGCAGTACTTC.

The rearrangement joins TRBV5-4 to TRBJ2-3, with TRBD2 identical over 7 bases. The CDR3 covers 15 residues. Trimming took 1 base from V and 5 from J; bases not matched to a gene: 7. Germline-derived CDR1 and CDR2 are SGHNT and YYREEE (reference sequence). CDR3 protein: CASSLNGLGQDTQYF. The CDR3 nucleotides read TGTGCCAGCAGCTTGAATGGACTAGGGCAAGATACGCAGTATTTT.

The chain recombines TRBV5-1 with TRBJ2-5, with a possible D match to TRBD1 (5 bases). The CDR3 totals 14 residues. Germline V gene sequence: CDR1 SGHRS, CDR2 YFSETQ. V was clipped by 4 bases and J by 3 bases, with 13 bases between them. CDR3 sequence: CASSLTSQEETQYF. The CDR3 bases are TGCGCCAGCAGCCTAACCTCACAGGAAGAGACCCAGTACTTC.

This clone was counted a single time. The genes are TRBV19 and TRBJ2-1, with D perhaps matching TRBD2 (6 bases). The ends were cut back, 5 bases at V and 6 bases at J, with 11 bases in the middle. Germline CDR1 reads LNHDA; CDR2 reads SQIVND (reference sequence). This CDR3 contains 13 residues. For the CDR3, the DNA is TGTGCCAGTAGTGGCCACGGGGGCAATGAGCAGTTCTTC. It specifies CASSGHGGNEQFF. Using reference TRBV19 and TRBJ2-1 for the parts outside the CDR3, the full variable domain is DGGITQSPKYLFRKEGQNVTLSCEQNLNHDAMYWYRQDPGQGLRLIYYSQIVNDFQKGDIAEGYSVSREKKESFPLTVTSAQKNPTAFYLCASSGHGGNEQFFGPGTRLTVL.

DNA for the CDR3: TGTGCCACCAGGGCTTCAGGGGTAGAGACCCAGTACTTC. Translation gives CATRASGVETQYF. The chain carries TRBV24-1 and TRBJ2-5, with D maybe TRBD1 (6 bases). The CDR3 loop spans 13 amino acids. Trimming took off 7 bases at V and 4 bases at J, with 12 bases between the two ends. Per germline, CDR1 KGHDR and CDR2 SFDVKD.

This clone showed up just a few times. V usage is TRBV10-3 and J usage is TRBJ1-1; 7 bases line up with TRBD1. The CDR3 runs to 15 residues. J gave up 1 base and V 4 bases, and 6 bases lay outside the gene matches. The germline V gene encodes CDR1 ENHRY and CDR2 SYGVKD. In DNA, the CDR3 is TGTGCCATCAGTGGGAGAGGGGGCTCGAACACTGAAGCTTTCTTT. Protein sequence: CAISGRGGSNTEAFF.

The rearrangement links TRBV5-4 to TRBJ2-1; 10 bases fit TRBD2. CDR1 and CDR2 from the germline V gene are SGHNT and YYREEE (reference sequence). V was pared by 0 bases and J by 5 bases, with 5 bases of the junction left unmatched. CDR3 length: 16 residues. The CDR3 sequence: CASSLGGLAGDNEQFF. The CDR3 bases are TGTGCCAGCAGCTTGGGAGGGCTAGCGGGGGACAATGAGCAGTTCTTC.

As for this clone: Mismatch with germline at one junction end may stem from a read error. The chain has TRBV12-3 or TRBV12-4 and TRBJ2-7, with no clear D. The CDR3 is 13 amino acids. CDR3 protein: CASSFLASNEQYF. CDR3 nucleotide sequence: TGTGCCAGCAGTTTTCTGGCCTCCAACGAGCAGTACTTC.

This clone was counted at least ten times. The genes are TRBV5-4 and TRBJ2-1; 10 nucleotides line up with TRBD2. Germline lookup yields CDR1 SGHNT and CDR2 YYREEE (reference sequence). V dropped 3 bases and J dropped 8; count of bases not matched to a gene: 14. This CDR3 is 17 amino acids long. The CDR3 DNA reads TGTGCCAGCAGCTCGGGTCCTTCCGGGACTAGCGTCCATGAGCAGTTCTTC. Its protein is CASSSGPSGTSVHEQFF. The full variable domain, its missing parts supplied by reference TRBV5-4 and TRBJ2-1, is ETGVTQSPTHLIKTRGQQVTLRCSSQSGHNTVSWYQQALGQGPQFIFQYYREEENGRGNFPPRFSGLQFPNYSSELNVNALELDDSALYLCASSSGPSGTSVHEQFFGPGTRLTVL.